This TCR beta chain was sequenced in a study of blood T cell repertoires in COVID-19. Study information: The samples span acute and convalescent COVID-19 from the United States, Italy and Spain. PBMCs, B-cell-depleted T cells, or T cells provided the cDNA or gDNA that made up the material.

Per the study methods: Reference gene primer amplification in the assay estimated nucleated cell counts. Profiled with immunoSEQ multiplex PCR; TCRdb holds only in-frame clones, not every one. V and J calls and clone size come straight from that table; D and trimming were deduced from the DNA. The repertoire holds 150,000 to 200,000 clones, with just over 85% as singletons. This receptor was taken from a man in his 60s with acute or convalescent COVID-19. The sample consisted of peripheral blood.

The CDR3 sequence is CASSQDSSGGRADTQYF. The CDR3 bases are TGTGCCAGCAGCCAAGATTCATCAGGGGGGAGAGCAGATACGCAGTATTTT. The V gene is TRBV4-2, the J gene TRBJ2-3; the D gene is possibly TRBD1 (7 bases). Per germline, CDR1 LGHNA and CDR2 YNFKEQ. The CDR3 consists of 17 residues. The V end was cut by 0 bases, the J end by 4 bases, with 17 bases between.